This passage covers 9 T cell receptor beta chains from one sample sequenced in a study of T cells after yellow fever vaccination. MiXCR, run by TCRdb on the 5' RACE reads, gives a single entry per CDR3 protein. The repertoire consists of about 580,000 distinct CDR3 sequences, with less than 20% occurring once and the leading ten covering 15% to 20%. Source: PBMCs, taken less than 6 days after the first yellow fever vaccination. The source is a young man who received the YFV17D yellow fever vaccine.

The chain links TRBV6-2 or TRBV6-3 to TRBJ1-4, with 8 bases fitting TRBD1. In germline, CDR1 is MNHEY, CDR2 SVGEGT. Trimming at V came to 6 bases and at J to 2 bases, leaving 2 bases not matched to a gene. This CDR3 is built from 14 residues. The CDR3 bases are TGTGCCAGCAGGGACAGGGTCACTAATGAAAAACTGTTTTTT. It yields the protein CASRDRVTNEKLFF.

This chain connects TRBV19 to TRBJ2-1, with 7 nucleotides matching TRBD1. With V trimmed by 0 bases and J by 5 bases, 10 bases remained unmatched. Germline lookup yields CDR1 LNHDA and CDR2 SQIVND (reference sequence). The CDR3 has 17 residues. CDR3 coding DNA: TGTGCCAGTAGTATAGATCTTGGGACAGACGTCAACAATGAGCAGTTCTTC. It translates to CASSIDLGTDVNNEQFF.

CDR3 coding DNA: TGTGCCAGCAGTTTACCCGGGACAGGGGTCAATGAGCAGTTCTTC. It encodes CASSLPGTGVNEQFF. The chain is built from TRBV27 and TRBJ2-1; 10 nucleotides line up with TRBD1. Germline CDR1 MNHEY, CDR2 SMNVEV (reference sequence). Trimming took 2 bases from V and 6 from J; bases not matched to a gene: 4. This CDR3 spans 15 amino acids.

V and J are TRBV14 and TRBJ1-5; possible D gene TRBD1, 5 bases. V was shortened by 4 bases and J by 7 bases, with 11 bases between the two germline ends. Germline V gene lookup returns CDR1 SGHDN and CDR2 FVKESK. There are 13 residues in the CDR3. The CDR3 DNA is TGTGCCAGCAGCCCGGACATCCGGCAGCCCCAGCATTTT. Translation gives CASSPDIRQPQHF.

This clonotype has more than one count but fewer than ten. The V and J genes are TRBV3-1 and TRBJ1-1, with TRBD1 matching over 8 bases. V lost 4 bases and J lost 6; bases outside the gene matches: 10. Germline V gene data show CDR1 as LGHDT and CDR2 as YNNKEL (reference sequence). The length of the CDR3 is 15 residues. In nucleotides, the CDR3 is TGTGCCAGCAGCCCCGGACAGGGAGGAATGGCTGAAGCTTTCTTT. Translated: CASSPGQGGMAEAFF.

This clonotype was counted a few times. The rearrangement uses TRBV20-1 and TRBJ1-5, with D unresolved. Trimming removed 4 bases from V and 1 base from J, with 5 bases in between. The V gene's germline CDR1 is DFQATT and CDR2 SNEGSKA (reference sequence). This CDR3 has 12 amino acids. The CDR3, as DNA: TGCAGTGCTATGGAAAGCAATCAGCCCCAGCATTTT. Encoded protein: CSAMESNQPQHF.

The chain couples TRBV5-4 to TRBJ2-3; D not certain. With 0 bases removed from V and 2 bases from J, the gap between germline ends came to 13 bases. The CDR3 is 16 residues long. The germline V gene encodes CDR1 SGHNT and CDR2 YYREEE (reference sequence). The CDR3 loop reads CASSLAGLRFTDTQYF. CDR3 in DNA: TGTGCCAGCAGCTTGGCCGGGTTAAGATTCACAGATACGCAGTATTTT.

The V and J genes are TRBV14 and TRBJ2-7, with 9 nucleotides matching TRBD1. The length of the CDR3 is 14 residues. V shed 3 bases and J 4 bases; nucleotides not matched to a gene: 4. CDR1 SGHDN and CDR2 FVKESK come from the germline V gene. In DNA, the CDR3 is TGTGCCAGCAGCCAGGGGACAGGGAAGTACGAGCAGTACGTC. It yields the protein CASSQGTGKYEQYV.

V gene TRBV7-8 combines with J gene TRBJ2-2; the D call may be TRBD1 or TRBD2 (5 bases each). The CDR3 covers 17 residues. The V end lost 11 bases, the J end lost 0 bases, and 22 bases lay between the germline ends. Per the germline V gene, CDR1 is SGHVS and CDR2 is FQNEAQ. CDR3 bases: TGTGCCGTCAGGTCCGTGATATGGGGGACGAACACCGGGGAGCTGTTTTTT. Its translation is CAVRSVIWGTNTGELFF.